This T cell receptor (beta chain) stems from a study of T-cell reconstitution after alpha-beta-depleted transplantation in children. This clonotype was seen repeatedly, ten times or more. For TCRbeta, the library was prepared with unique molecular identifiers. TCRdb itself ran the PCR reads through MiXCR, one entry per CDR3 protein. The sample consists of some 200,000 distinct CDR3 sequences, 13% to 15% of them appearing once. The length of the CDR3 is 13 residues. Germline CDR1 and CDR2: MNHEY and SVGAGI. Trimming cost V 2 bases and J 5 bases, with 8 bases left between them. The sample was PBMCs from the stem cell graft donor, taken from the stem cell graft. This TCR came from a human donor who donated a stem cell graft to a child with acute lymphoblastic leukemia. This chain links TRBV6-5 with TRBJ2-3; tentatively, D is TRBD2 (5 bases). This chain's CDR3 is CASSYRAGDTQYF. The CDR3 coding sequence is TGTGCCAGCAGTTACCGGGCGGGAGATACGCAGTATTTT.